One sample yielded the 25 T cell receptor beta chains listed below, sequenced in a study of cytomegalovirus exposure and HLA in healthy donors. PCR primers comprised 60 Vbeta and 13 Jbeta primers. The data were produced by immunoSEQ multiplex PCR, yet TCRdb's version contains in-frame clones alone and is incomplete. The repertoire includes some 160,000 clones, roughly 70% of them detected once, and under 7% sits in the top ten. The sample was PBMCs. Receptor source: a woman between 18 and 29 years old in good health and CMV-seropositive.

The chain is built from TRBV6-5 and TRBJ1-2; weak D call: TRBD1 (5 bases). The CDR3 totals 13 residues. V was cut by 4 bases and J by 1 base, with 7 bases left in between. Germline CDR1 and CDR2: MNHEY and SVGAGI. As DNA, the CDR3 is TGTGCCAGCAGTTTTGACAGTAACTATGGCTACACCTTC. It specifies CASSFDSNYGYTF.

The chain combines TRBV4-3 with TRBJ2-2; TRBD2 is a possible D gene (6 bases). CDR3 length equals 18 residues. CDR1 is LGHNA and CDR2 is YSLEER in the germline V gene. V was cut by 3 bases and J by 1 base, with 18 bases left in between. The CDR3 protein is CASSHRVPGLLNTGELFF. The CDR3 DNA follows: TGCGCCAGCAGCCATCGAGTCCCGGGACTCTTGAACACCGGGGAGCTGTTTTTT.

The CDR3 DNA reads as TGTGCCAGCAGCCTCGGGACAGGGGGCAATGGCTACACCTTC. Translating gives CASSLGTGGNGYTF. The chain links TRBV11-2 to TRBJ1-2; 12 bases line up with TRBD1. The CDR3 extends over 14 amino acids. Germline lookup yields CDR1 SGHAT and CDR2 FQNNGV. V lost 5 bases, J lost 6 bases, and 4 bases stayed unmatched.

The chain is built from TRBV27 and TRBJ1-3; 7 bases map to TRBD1. V lost 0 bases and J lost 7; bases outside the gene matches: 9. In germline, CDR1 is MNHEY, CDR2 SMNVEV (reference sequence). The CDR3 sequence is 16 residues long. CDR3 bases: TGTGCCAGCAGTTTATCGGGGACAGCAGTAGCGAACACCATATATTTT. As protein: CASSLSGTAVANTIYF.

V usage is TRBV15 and J usage is TRBJ2-5; D gene unclear. Germline loops: CDR1 LNHNV, CDR2 YYDKDF (reference sequence). V lost 4 bases to trimming and J lost 5 bases, with 14 bases between them. CDR3 length equals 14 residues. This CDR3 is CATSMERWRETQYF. The CDR3 coding sequence is TGTGCCACCAGCATGGAGAGGTGGCGGGAGACCCAGTACTTC.

This clone appeared a few times. This same CDR3 is encoded by further DNA sequences in the sample. The genes are TRBV28 and TRBJ1-1; D might be TRBD1 (5 bases). Germline assignment: CDR1 MDHEN and CDR2 SYDVKM. The CDR3 is made up of 13 amino acids. The V end lost 2 bases, the J end lost 2 bases, and 6 bases lay between the germline ends. Here the CDR3 reads CASSLRGNTEAFF. The CDR3 coding sequence is TGTGCCAGCAGTTTAAGGGGAAACACTGAAGCTTTCTTT.

The sample holds a few counts of this clone. V and J are TRBV5-6 and TRBJ2-3; the match to TRBD1 covers 9 bases. The CDR3 spans 16 residues. The ends lost 5 bases at V and 1 base at J; junction bases unmatched: 8. CDR1 is SGHDT, CDR2 YYEEEE, per germline. The CDR3 loop is CASRTLGQGGTDTQYF. CDR3 nucleotides: TGTGCCAGCAGAACATTGGGACAGGGAGGCACAGATACGCAGTATTTT. Full variable domain (outside the CDR3, taken from reference TRBV5-6 and TRBJ2-3): DAGVTQSPTHLIKTRGQQVTLRCSPKSGHDTVSWYQQALGQGPQFIFQYYEEEERQRGNFPDRFSGHQFPNYSSELNVNALLLGDSALYLCASRTLGQGGTDTQYFGPGTRLTVL.

The rearrangement links TRBV28 to TRBJ2-5; 9 bases match TRBD1. The CDR3 loop spans 14 amino acids. Germline-derived CDR1 and CDR2 are MDHEN and SYDVKM. The V gene end was trimmed by 2 bases and the J gene end by 4 bases; junction bases not matched to a gene: 2. The DNA of the CDR3 is TGTGCCAGCAGTTTAGGACAGGGGCGAGAGACCCAGTACTTC. Translation gives CASSLGQGRETQYF. Supplemented by reference TRBV28 and TRBJ2-5, the full variable domain reads DVKVTQSSRYLVKRTGEKVFLECVQDMDHENMFWYRQDPGLGLRLIYFSYDVKMKEKGDIPEGYSVSREKKERFSLILESASTNQTSMYLCASSLGQGRETQYFGPGTRLLVL.

This clone showed up just a few times. The chain carries TRBV6-1 and TRBJ1-1, with 8 bases fitting TRBD1. CDR1 and CDR2 from the germline V gene are MNHNS and SASEGT. The V segment lost 5 bases and the J segment 4 bases; nucleotides outside the gene matches: 6. CDR3 length: 14 residues. The CDR3 loop reads CASSSRTGGTEAFF. The CDR3 nucleotides read TGTGCCAGCAGTTCTAGAACAGGGGGCACTGAAGCTTTCTTT.

This clone came up once. V is TRBV27 and J is TRBJ1-5; D is uncertain. Per germline, CDR1 MNHEY and CDR2 SMNVEV (reference sequence). The CDR3 length is 13 residues. V dropped 3 bases and J dropped 5 bases, with 8 bases sitting between them. As DNA, the CDR3 is TGTGCCAGCAGTTTGACTCGTGATCAGCCCCAGCATTTT. This encodes CASSLTRDQPQHF.

V is TRBV11-2 and J is TRBJ1-2; 7 bases line up with TRBD1. Germline lookup yields CDR1 SGHAT and CDR2 FQNNGV. This CDR3 is 16 amino acids long. Unmatched junction bases numbered 13, after V lost 5 bases and J lost 4 bases. The CDR3: CASSPAPTGTFYGYTF. CDR3 DNA sequence: TGTGCCAGCAGCCCTGCACCGACAGGGACTTTCTATGGCTACACCTTC.

The chain combines TRBV9 with TRBJ2-2, with 8 bases that match TRBD2. CDR3 length: 16 amino acids. CDR1 and CDR2 (germline): SGDLS, YYNGEE. J gave up 4 bases and V 2 bases, and 7 bases lay outside the gene matches. The CDR3 DNA reads as TGTGCCAGCAGCGTGTCGGGGGGGGGAGTCACCGGGGAGCTGTTTTTT. This translates into CASSVSGGGVTGELFF.

The chain joins TRBV2 to TRBJ2-1, with 10 bases lining up with TRBD2. J gave up 9 bases and V 8 bases, and 16 bases lay outside the gene matches. Germline V CDR1 and CDR2: SNHLY, FYNNEI. The CDR3 has 16 amino acids. The CDR3 nucleotides are TGTGCCAGCCGCACGATAGCGGGGGGTTCTTATGGTGAGCAGTTCTTC. Protein: CASRTIAGGSYGEQFF.

The chain uses TRBV2 and TRBJ1-5, with 9 nucleotides matching TRBD1. With 5 bases clipped from V and 7 bases from J, the junction kept 9 bases outside the gene matches. The CDR3 consists of 15 residues. In germline, CDR1 is SNHLY, CDR2 FYNNEI. The CDR3 DNA sequence: TGTGCCAGCAGTCTTGACAGGGGGAGCGGGCAGCCCCAGCATTTT. Protein: CASSLDRGSGQPQHF.

The genes are TRBV7-9 and TRBJ2-5; 10 bases match TRBD1. This CDR3 has 17 amino acids. The V gene's germline CDR1 is SEHNR and CDR2 FQNEAQ (reference sequence). V was pared by 1 base and J by 0 bases, with 5 bases of the junction left unmatched. CDR3: CASSLDRDRGDQETQYF. CDR3 nucleotide sequence: TGTGCCAGCAGCTTAGATAGGGACAGGGGAGACCAAGAGACCCAGTACTTC.

This clone was seen a few times. The chain combines TRBV9 with TRBJ2-1; TRBD1 matches 9 bases. The V and J ends lost 2 bases and 8 bases, in that order; junction bases with no gene match: 2. The CDR3 is 13 amino acids. CDR1 is SGDLS, CDR2 YYNGEE, per germline. The DNA for the CDR3 is TGTGCCAGCAGCGTGGGACAGGGCTATGAGCAGTTCTTC. It specifies CASSVGQGYEQFF. Full variable domain (remainder filled in from reference TRBV9 and TRBJ2-1): DSGVTQTPKHLITATGQRVTLRCSPRSGDLSVYWYQQSLDQGLQFLIQYYNGEERAKGNILERFSAQQFPDLHSELNLSSLELGDSALYFCASSVGQGYEQFFGPGTRLTVL.

The chain combines TRBV6-1 with TRBJ2-7; 9 bases line up with TRBD1. Germline lookup yields CDR1 MNHNS and CDR2 SASEGT. V shed 2 bases, J shed 4 bases, and the junction held 12 bases outside the gene matches. The CDR3 runs 17 residues. The CDR3 coding sequence is TGTGCCAGCAGTGAATTTCCACCGGGACAGGGAGGGTACGAGCAGTACTTC. Protein: CASSEFPPGQGGYEQYF.

The J gene is TRBJ2-3, the V gene TRBV30; D unclear. Germline V gene lookup returns CDR1 GTSNPN and CDR2 SVGIG (reference sequence). Deletions cut 3 bases from V and 4 bases from J, with 8 bases between. CDR3 length equals 12 residues. For the CDR3, the DNA is TGTGCCTGGAGCCTAGTATCAGATACGCAGTATTTT. This translates into CAWSLVSDTQYF.

In its sample, this clone was seen once. The V and J genes are TRBV5-1 and TRBJ1-1; TRBD1 aligns across 8 bases. Trimming at V came to 4 bases and at J to 3 bases, leaving 11 bases not matched to a gene. Germline loops: CDR1 SGHRS, CDR2 YFSETQ. This CDR3 region has 16 residues. The CDR3 DNA is TGCGCCAGCAGCCTCCAAAATACGACAGGGGACACTGAAGCTTTCTTT. Its translation: CASSLQNTTGDTEAFF.

The J gene is TRBJ2-5, the V gene TRBV30, with D perhaps TRBD2 (6 bases). CDR3 size: 15 residues. The V end was cut by 2 bases, the J end by 1 base, with 14 bases between. From germline, CDR1 is GTSNPN and CDR2 SVGIG (reference sequence). CDR3 nucleotides: TGTGCCTGGAGTATTCTGTGGGGGGTCCAAGAGACCCAGTACTTC. Amino acids: CAWSILWGVQETQYF.

This clone was observed a handful of times. The chain recombines TRBV5-1 with TRBJ2-1; 13 bases line up with TRBD2. With 4 bases clipped from V and 12 bases from J, the junction kept 10 bases outside the gene matches. The CDR3 sequence is 15 residues long. Germline CDR1 and CDR2: SGHRS and YFSETQ. CDR3 protein: CASSIGTSGDITQFF. The CDR3 DNA is TGCGCCAGCAGCATCGGGACTAGCGGGGACATTACGCAGTTCTTC.

The chain recombines TRBV4-1 with TRBJ1-5; D call uncertain. The germline V gene has CDR1 MGHRA and CDR2 YSYEKL. The CDR3 is made up of 16 amino acids. V was shortened by 0 bases and J by 2 bases, with 11 bases between the two germline ends. The CDR3 protein is CASSQDGSGGNQPQHF. The DNA of the CDR3 is TGCGCCAGCAGCCAAGACGGGAGCGGGGGCAATCAGCCCCAGCATTTT.

The rearrangement joins TRBV7-6 to TRBJ2-3; 7 nucleotides line up with TRBD2. The V gene's germline CDR1 is SGHVS and CDR2 FNYEAQ. The CDR3 has 14 residues. Trimming cost V 5 bases and J 2 bases; bases outside gene matches: 4. CDR3 sequence: CASSLGTITDTQYF. CDR3 coding DNA: TGTGCCAGCAGCCTCGGGACTATCACAGATACGCAGTATTTT.

This clone has just a few counts. CDR3 sequence (DNA): TGCAGCGTAGCCGGGACTGAAGCTTTCTTT. Translation gives CSVAGTEAFF. The chain has TRBV29-1 and TRBJ1-1; unclear D gene. The length of the CDR3 is 10 residues. V shed 6 bases and J shed 5 bases, with 7 bases lying between them. The germline V gene has CDR1 SQVTM and CDR2 ANQGSEA.

The chain employs TRBV5-1 and TRBJ1-3; tentatively, D is TRBD1 (5 bases). The CDR3 length is 16 residues. Germline V gene data show CDR1 as SGHRS and CDR2 as YFSETQ. The V and J ends lost 0 bases and 2 bases respectively, with 12 bases between them. In DNA, the CDR3 is TGCGCCAGCAGCTTGGAGGGACGGGGGACTGGAAACACCATATATTTT. It encodes CASSLEGRGTGNTIYF.